The 9 T cell receptor beta chains below all came from one sample that was sequenced in a study of T cell responses to AZD1222 COVID-19 vaccine. The protocol was immunoSEQ multiplex PCR, while the TCRdb copy is restricted to in-frame clones and leaves out a portion. Of 130,000 to 150,000 clones listed, approximately 88% were seen once; the top ten hold roughly 16%. This sample comprised peripheral blood, obtained on day 0 of AZD1222 vaccination. The receptor source for this set is an adult in good health.

The chain is built from TRBV7-2 and TRBJ1-2; possibly TRBD1 for D (6 bases). CDR1 and CDR2 (germline): SGHTA, FQGNSA. V dropped 5 bases and J dropped 0 bases, with 13 bases sitting between them. This CDR3 has 15 amino acids. The CDR3 nucleotides read TGTGCCAGCAGCGCCCGGGACATAGCTAACTATGGCTACACCTTC. This gives the protein CASSARDIANYGYTF.

This rearrangement joins TRBV5-1 to TRBJ2-7, with D maybe TRBD2 (5 bases). V lost 2 bases, J lost 7 bases, and 10 bases lay in between. This CDR3 has 12 amino acids. Germline V CDR1 and CDR2: SGHRS, YFSETQ. The CDR3 DNA follows: TGCGCCAGCAGCTTCTTACCGGGGGAGCAGTACTTC. This translates into CASSFLPGEQYF. The whole variable domain, filled in from reference TRBV5-1 and TRBJ2-7, reads KAGVTQTPRYLIKTRGQQVTLSCSPISGHRSVSWYQQTPGQGLQFLFEYFSETQRNKGNFPGRFSGRQFSNSRSEMNVSTLELGDSALYLCASSFLPGEQYFGPGTRLTVT.

The CDR3 region is CASRRDYGYTF. The CDR3, as DNA: TGCGCCAGCCGACGGGACTATGGCTACACCTTC. The J gene is TRBJ1-2, the V gene TRBV5-1; no definite D call. The CDR3 length is 11 residues. Germline-derived CDR1 and CDR2 are SGHRS and YFSETQ. V dropped 7 bases and J dropped 3 bases, with 7 bases sitting between them.

This clone occurred once. The chain combines TRBV28 with TRBJ1-5; D gene ambiguous. The V end lost 11 bases, the J end lost 3 bases, and 14 bases lay between the germline ends. The CDR3 spans 13 residues. In germline, CDR1 is MDHEN, CDR2 SYDVKM. The CDR3 loop is CAENTALNQPQHF. DNA of the CDR3: TGTGCCGAAAATACAGCCCTCAATCAGCCCCAGCATTTT. The whole variable domain, remainder taken from reference TRBV28 and TRBJ1-5, is DVKVTQSSRYLVKRTGEKVFLECVQDMDHENMFWYRQDPGLGLRLIYFSYDVKMKEKGDIPEGYSVSREKKERFSLILESASTNQTSMYLCAENTALNQPQHFGDGTRLSIL.

The V gene is TRBV28, the J gene TRBJ2-2; D gene uncertain. This CDR3 comprises 13 residues. Germline V gene lookup returns CDR1 MDHEN and CDR2 SYDVKM. Deletions cut 6 bases from V and 4 bases from J, with 9 bases between. The CDR3 sequence is CASSLQPTGELFF. DNA for the CDR3: TGTGCCAGCAGCCTACAGCCCACCGGGGAGCTGTTTTTT. Full variable domain (outside the CDR3, taken from reference TRBV28 and TRBJ2-2): DVKVTQSSRYLVKRTGEKVFLECVQDMDHENMFWYRQDPGLGLRLIYFSYDVKMKEKGDIPEGYSVSREKKERFSLILESASTNQTSMYLCASSLQPTGELFFGEGSRLTVL.

The chain couples TRBV4-1 to TRBJ1-2, with a possible D match to TRBD1 (6 bases). The ends were cut back, 1 base at V and 3 bases at J, with 12 bases in the middle. Germline assignment: CDR1 MGHRA and CDR2 YSYEKL. CDR3 length: 15 residues. The CDR3 sequence: CASSQGLQGDYGYTF. For the CDR3, the DNA is TGCGCCAGCAGCCAAGGACTACAGGGAGACTATGGCTACACCTTC.

CDR3 amino acids: CASSIGLEAVQTQYF. CDR3 nucleotide sequence: TGTGCCAGCAGCATTGGACTAGAGGCGGTTCAGACCCAGTACTTC. The chain combines TRBV7-2 with TRBJ2-5; 7 nucleotides align to TRBD2. From germline, CDR1 is SGHTA and CDR2 FQGNSA. CDR3 length equals 15 residues. V dropped 5 bases and J dropped 6; count of bases not matched to a gene: 12.

This chain joins TRBV27 and TRBJ1-1; D might be TRBD1 (5 bases). The CDR3 sequence is 16 residues long. Trimming shortened V by 5 bases and J by 5 bases, and 21 bases separated the two germline ends. Germline CDR1 reads MNHEY; CDR2 reads SMNVEV (reference sequence). CDR3 bases: TGTGCCAGCAGTCCCGCGCGCGGTCACTGGGGGACTGAAGCTTTCTTT. Protein sequence: CASSPARGHWGTEAFF.

This rearrangement joins TRBV3-1 (or the pseudogene TRBV3-2) to TRBJ2-7; 13 bases agree with TRBD2. CDR1 is LGHDT and CDR2 is YNNKEL in the germline V gene (reference sequence). This CDR3 comprises 18 residues. The ends lost 3 bases at V and 3 bases at J; junction bases unmatched: 11. CDR3 DNA sequence: TGTGCCAGCAGCCAGAAGCCTACTAGCGGGGGGGCCCTCTACGAGCAGTACTTC. This gives the protein CASSQKPTSGGALYEQYF.